What follows are 5 T cell receptor beta chains derived from one specimen sequenced in a study of cytomegalovirus exposure and HLA in healthy donors (dated by TCRdb to about 2017). Library generation was performed with the immunoSEQ multiplex PCR assay. The source is immuneACCESS, and TCRdb retained only in-frame sequences with V and J called. Part of the clones is not carried over; for the studies checked, unresolved V genes explain less than half of this, and the remainder is unexplained. Across this sample there are about 160,000 clones, with over 85% seen only once. The top ten clonotypes cover 4% to 5% of the sample. The sequencing input was PBMCs. Receptor source: a man younger than 35 in good health and CMV-seropositive.

This chain uses TRBV5-1 with TRBJ2-3; 9 nucleotides align to TRBD1. Germline values: CDR1 SGHRS, CDR2 YFSETQ. The CDR3 sequence is 17 residues long. J was trimmed by 4 bases and V by 0 bases; bases with no gene match: 9. CDR3 region: CASSLADRGLWADTQYF. The CDR3 DNA reads TGCGCCAGCAGCTTGGCCGACAGGGGGTTATGGGCAGATACGCAGTATTTT.

The rearrangement joins TRBV4-1 to TRBJ1-2, with D perhaps matching TRBD1 (6 bases). In germline, CDR1 is MGHRA, CDR2 YSYEKL. This CDR3 is built from 15 residues. The V end lost 1 base, the J end lost 8 bases, and 17 bases lay between the germline ends. The CDR3 protein is CASSQGFGQGIGYTF. As DNA, the CDR3 is TGCGCCAGCAGCCAAGGCTTCGGTCAGGGGATCGGCTACACCTTC.

This clone has only a few counts. V usage is TRBV18 and J usage is TRBJ1-3; no firm D call. CDR3 length: 17 residues. CDR1 and CDR2 from the germline V gene are KGHSH and LQKENI. V lost 0 bases and J lost 2, with 14 bases in between. The CDR3 spells CASSPPLDREPGNTIYF. For the CDR3, the DNA is TGTGCCAGCTCACCACCGCTGGATCGGGAGCCTGGAAACACCATATATTTT.

This chain links TRBV5-1 with TRBJ2-3, with 10 positions matching TRBD2. In germline, CDR1 is SGHRS, CDR2 YFSETQ. Trimming at V came to 1 base and at J to 5 bases, leaving 4 bases not matched to a gene. This CDR3 spans 15 amino acids. The CDR3 spells CASSLSLAGEDTQYF. CDR3 DNA sequence: TGCGCCAGCAGCTTGTCTCTAGCGGGAGAAGATACGCAGTATTTT. The full variable domain, in which reference TRBV5-1 and TRBJ2-3 provide the parts outside the CDR3, is KAGVTQTPRYLIKTRGQQVTLSCSPISGHRSVSWYQQTPGQGLQFLFEYFSETQRNKGNFPGRFSGRQFSNSRSEMNVSTLELGDSALYLCASSLSLAGEDTQYFGPGTRLTVL.

V and J are TRBV10-3 and TRBJ2-2; the D gene is possibly TRBD1 (6 bases). Germline assignment: CDR1 ENHRY and CDR2 SYGVKD. Trimming took off 5 bases at V and 6 bases at J, with 13 bases between the two ends. The CDR3 is 14 amino acids. DNA for the CDR3: TGTGCCATCAGTCAGGTTGGGGGCGCCGGGGAGCTGTTTTTT. It specifies CAISQVGGAGELFF.